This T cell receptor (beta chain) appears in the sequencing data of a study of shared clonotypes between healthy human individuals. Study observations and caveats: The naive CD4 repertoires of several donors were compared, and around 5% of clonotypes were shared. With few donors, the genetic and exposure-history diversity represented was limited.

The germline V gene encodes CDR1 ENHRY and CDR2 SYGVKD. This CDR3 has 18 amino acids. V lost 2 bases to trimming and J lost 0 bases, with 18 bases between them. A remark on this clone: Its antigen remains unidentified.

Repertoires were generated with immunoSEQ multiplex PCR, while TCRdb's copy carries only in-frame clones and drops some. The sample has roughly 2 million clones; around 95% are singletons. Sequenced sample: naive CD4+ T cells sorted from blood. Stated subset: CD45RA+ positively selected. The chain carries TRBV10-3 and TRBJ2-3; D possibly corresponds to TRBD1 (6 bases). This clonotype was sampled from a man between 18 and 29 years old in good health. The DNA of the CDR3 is TGTGCCATCAGTGAGAGCGCTGGACCAGGGGCCAGCACAGATACGCAGTATTTT. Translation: CAISESAGPGASTDTQYF.